This T cell receptor (beta chain) was documented in a study of OX40 agonist ivuxolimab in advanced cancers. Study-level background: With a range of roughly 20 to 85, age averaged roughly 60 years, and approximately 83% were male.

The length of the CDR3 is 17 residues. V gave up 0 bases and J gave up 0 bases, with 13 bases separating them. From germline, CDR1 is SGDLS and CDR2 YYNGEE. Only in-frame clones appear in the TCRdb table, and some are missing; sequencing was by immunoSEQ multiplex PCR. The table includes approximately 77,000 clones, about 91% detected once. This clonotype was sampled from an adult with an advanced solid tumor such as melanoma, head and neck, liver or kidney cancer. The sample in question was CD4+ or CD8+ T cells sorted from blood, obtained in a trial of the OX40 agonist ivuxolimab. The rearrangement uses TRBV9 and TRBJ1-3; D is unresolved. The CDR3 is CASSVEDRQHSGNTIYF. The CDR3 DNA reads TGTGCCAGCAGCGTAGAGGATCGGCAGCACTCTGGAAACACCATATATTTT.